This T cell receptor (beta chain) was captured by sequencing in a study of CD8+CD57+ T cells in acquired aplastic anemia. Researchers used genomic DNA as the template to profile TCR beta VDJ and CDR3. TCRdb called the reads again in MiXCR, with one record for every CDR3 protein. Of some 200,000 distinct CDR3 sequences in the sample, roughly 53% were seen once. General study results and limits: Overlap between patients and controls comprised roughly 30 CD8+ CDR3 sequences.

As concerns this clonotype: Its cognate antigen is unknown.

Patients chosen for sequencing had CD8+CD57+ cells that had expanded, as shown by flow cytometry. Among the patients, none had received any therapy at the time of blood sampling. The clonotype was recovered from a human donor with aplastic anemia. Sample: sorted CD4+, CD8+, or CD8+CD57+ T cells (not recorded which) from PBMCs.

The CDR3: CASSARDTEQYF. CDR3 nucleotides: TGTGCCAGCAGCGCCCGGGACACCGAGCAGTACTTC. The genes are TRBV7-9 and TRBJ2-7, with TRBD1 as a possible D gene (6 bases). CDR3 size: 12 residues. Trimming removed 5 bases at V and 6 bases at J, with 11 bases between. CDR1 and CDR2 (germline): SEHNR, FQNEAQ (reference sequence). Using reference TRBV7-9 and TRBJ2-7 for the parts outside the CDR3, the full variable domain is DTGVSQNPRHKITKRGQNVTFRCDPISEHNRLYWYRQTLGQGPEFLTYFQNEAQLEKSRLLSDRFSAERPKGSFSTLEIQRTEQGDSAMYLCASSARDTEQYFGPGTRLTVT.